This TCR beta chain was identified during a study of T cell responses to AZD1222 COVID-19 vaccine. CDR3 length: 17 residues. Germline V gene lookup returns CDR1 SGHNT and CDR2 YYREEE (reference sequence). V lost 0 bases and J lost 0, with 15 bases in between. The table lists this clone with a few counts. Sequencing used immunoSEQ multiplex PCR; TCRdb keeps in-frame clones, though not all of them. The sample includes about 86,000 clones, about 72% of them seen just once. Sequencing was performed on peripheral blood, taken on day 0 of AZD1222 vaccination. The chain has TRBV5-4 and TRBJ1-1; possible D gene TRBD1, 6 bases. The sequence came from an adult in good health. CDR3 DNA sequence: TGTGCCAGCAGCTTGGCTGGGGGGCGGTTCATGAACACTGAAGCTTTCTTT. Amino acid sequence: CASSLAGGRFMNTEAFF.